The TCR beta chain under discussion was sequenced for a study of CD8 T cells in Susac syndrome. Whole-study results and caveats: Individuals included in the TCR sequencing and HLA analysis were acknowledged by the study to be relatively few in number.

Sequencing targeted TCR beta in blood CD8+ and CD4+ T cells. Bulk CD8+ and CD4+ cells came from magnetic negative isolation; CD8+ TEMRA by FACS. RNA totalling about 0.5 to 1 ug underwent reverse transcription with random hexamers. It was immunoSEQ multiplex PCR that amplified TCR beta CDR3 across 54 Vbeta and 13 Jbeta. TCRdb reprocessed the immunoSEQ multiplex PCR reads with MiXCR, giving one entry per CDR3 protein. The sample includes about 130,000 distinct CDR3 sequences, about 95% of them seen just once. Comments on this clonotype: Its antigen is undetermined. One junction end does not reproduce the germline sequence, and a read error may be involved.

Looked up from germline, CDR1 is SSHAT and CDR2 is FNYEAQ (reference sequence). The CDR3 has 17 amino acids. V is TRBV7-7 and J is TRBJ1-5, with 9 bases identical to TRBD1. Sequences were obtained from CD4+ T cells from PBMCs. The clonotype comes from a human donor in good health. In nucleotides, the CDR3 is TGTGCTAGCAGCCGGGACAGGGTGGGAGAAAGCAATCAGCCCCAGCATTTT. Protein: CASSRDRVGESNQPQHF.